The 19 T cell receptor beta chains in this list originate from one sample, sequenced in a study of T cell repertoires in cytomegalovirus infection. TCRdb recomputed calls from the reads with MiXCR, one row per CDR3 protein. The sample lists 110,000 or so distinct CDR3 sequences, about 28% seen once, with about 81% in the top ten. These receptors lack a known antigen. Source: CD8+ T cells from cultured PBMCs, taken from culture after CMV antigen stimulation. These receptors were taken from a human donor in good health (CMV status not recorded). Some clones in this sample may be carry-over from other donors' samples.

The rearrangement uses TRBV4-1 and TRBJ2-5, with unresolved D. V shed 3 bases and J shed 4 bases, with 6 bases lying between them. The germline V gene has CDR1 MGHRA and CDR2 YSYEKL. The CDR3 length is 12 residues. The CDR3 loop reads CASSQPPETQYF. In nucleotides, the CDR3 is TGCGCCAGCAGCCAGCCCCCAGAGACCCAGTACTTC.

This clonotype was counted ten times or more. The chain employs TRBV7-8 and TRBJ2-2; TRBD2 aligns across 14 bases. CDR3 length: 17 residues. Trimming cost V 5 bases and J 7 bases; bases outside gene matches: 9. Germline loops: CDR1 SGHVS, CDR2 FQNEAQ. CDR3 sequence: CASSPKGLAGEIGELFF. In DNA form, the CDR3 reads TGTGCCAGCAGCCCAAAGGGACTAGCGGGGGAAATCGGGGAGCTGTTTTTT. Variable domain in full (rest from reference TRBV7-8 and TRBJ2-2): GAGVSQSPRYKVAKRGQDVALRCDPISGHVSLFWYQQALGQGPEFLTYFQNEAQLDKSGLPSDRFFAERPEGSVSTLKIQRTQQEDSAVYLCASSPKGLAGEIGELFFGEGSRLTVL.

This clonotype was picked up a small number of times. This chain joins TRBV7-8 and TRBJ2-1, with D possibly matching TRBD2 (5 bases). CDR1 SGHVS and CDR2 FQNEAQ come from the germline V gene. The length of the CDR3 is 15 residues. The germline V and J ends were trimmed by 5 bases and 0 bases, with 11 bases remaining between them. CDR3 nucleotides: TGTGCCAGCAGCGATGGACTGAGCTCCTACAATGAGCAGTTCTTC. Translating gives CASSDGLSSYNEQFF.

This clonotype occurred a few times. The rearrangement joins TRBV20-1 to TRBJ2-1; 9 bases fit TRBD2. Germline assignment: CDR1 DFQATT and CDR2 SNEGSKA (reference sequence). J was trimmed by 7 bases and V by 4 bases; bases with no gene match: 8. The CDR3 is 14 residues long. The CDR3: CSANAGGPTNEQFF. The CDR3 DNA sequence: TGCAGTGCTAACGCGGGGGGGCCGACAAATGAGCAGTTCTTC.

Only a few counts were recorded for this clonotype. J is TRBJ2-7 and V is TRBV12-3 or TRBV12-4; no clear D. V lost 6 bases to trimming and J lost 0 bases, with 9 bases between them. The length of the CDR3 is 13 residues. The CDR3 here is CASRGLSSYEQYF. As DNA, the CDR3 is TGTGCCAGCAGGGGTCTTTCCTCCTACGAGCAGTACTTC.

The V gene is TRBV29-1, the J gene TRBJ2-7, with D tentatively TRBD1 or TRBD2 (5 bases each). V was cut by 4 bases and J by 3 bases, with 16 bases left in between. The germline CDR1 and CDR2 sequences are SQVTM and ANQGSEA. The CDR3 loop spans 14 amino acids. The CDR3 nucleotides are TGCAGCGTTGGAGGGGTTGGTATGGGCTACGAGCAGTACTTC. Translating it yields CSVGGVGMGYEQYF.

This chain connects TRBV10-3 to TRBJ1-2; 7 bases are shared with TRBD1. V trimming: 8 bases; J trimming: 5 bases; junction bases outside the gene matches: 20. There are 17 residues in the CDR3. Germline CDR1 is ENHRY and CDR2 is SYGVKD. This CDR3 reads CAIALRDGQASVYGYTF. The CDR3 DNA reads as TGTGCCATCGCACTCCGCGACGGACAGGCCTCCGTGTATGGCTACACCTTC.

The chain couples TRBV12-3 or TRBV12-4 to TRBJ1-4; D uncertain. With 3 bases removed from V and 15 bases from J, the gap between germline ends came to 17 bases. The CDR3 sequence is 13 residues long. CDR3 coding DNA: TGTGCCAGCAGTTTCGCAAATGGGGATAGATTGTTTTTT. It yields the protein CASSFANGDRLFF.

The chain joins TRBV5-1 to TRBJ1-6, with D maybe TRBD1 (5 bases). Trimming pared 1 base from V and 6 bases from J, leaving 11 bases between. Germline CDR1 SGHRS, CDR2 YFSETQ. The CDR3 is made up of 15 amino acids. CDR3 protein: CASSLSGALNSPLHF. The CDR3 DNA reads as TGCGCCAGCAGCTTGAGTGGGGCCCTTAATTCACCCCTCCACTTT.

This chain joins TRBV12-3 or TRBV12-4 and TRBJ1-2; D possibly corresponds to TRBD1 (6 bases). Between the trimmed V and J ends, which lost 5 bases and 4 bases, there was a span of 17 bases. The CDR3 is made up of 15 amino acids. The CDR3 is CASSPREQGFYGYTF. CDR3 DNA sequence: TGTGCCAGCAGTCCTCGGGAGCAGGGGTTCTATGGCTACACCTTC.

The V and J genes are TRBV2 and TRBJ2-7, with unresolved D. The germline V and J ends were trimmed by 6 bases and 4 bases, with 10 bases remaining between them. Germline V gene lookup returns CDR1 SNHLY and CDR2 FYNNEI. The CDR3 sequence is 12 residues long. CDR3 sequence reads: CASSYPLYEQYF. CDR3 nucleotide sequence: TGTGCCAGCAGCTATCCCCTTTACGAGCAGTACTTC.

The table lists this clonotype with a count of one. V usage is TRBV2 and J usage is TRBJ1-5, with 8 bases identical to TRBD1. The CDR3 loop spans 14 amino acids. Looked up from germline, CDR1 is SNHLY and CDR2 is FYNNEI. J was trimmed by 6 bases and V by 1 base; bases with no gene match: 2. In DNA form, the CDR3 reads TGTGCCAGCAGTGAAGGACAGGGGTTTCAGCCCCAGCATTTT. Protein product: CASSEGQGFQPQHF. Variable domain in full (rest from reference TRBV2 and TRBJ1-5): EPEVTQTPSHQVTQMGQEVILRCVPISNHLYFYWYRQILGQKVEFLVSFYNNEISEKSEIFDDQFSVERPDGSNFTLKIRSTKLEDSAMYFCASSEGQGFQPQHFGDGTRLSIL.

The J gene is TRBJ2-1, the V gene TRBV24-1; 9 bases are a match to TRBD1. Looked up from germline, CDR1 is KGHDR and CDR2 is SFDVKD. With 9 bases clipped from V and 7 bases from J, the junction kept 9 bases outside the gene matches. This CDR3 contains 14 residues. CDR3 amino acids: CATGEQGAINEQFF. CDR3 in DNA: TGTGCCACCGGGGAACAGGGGGCGATTAATGAGCAGTTCTTC.

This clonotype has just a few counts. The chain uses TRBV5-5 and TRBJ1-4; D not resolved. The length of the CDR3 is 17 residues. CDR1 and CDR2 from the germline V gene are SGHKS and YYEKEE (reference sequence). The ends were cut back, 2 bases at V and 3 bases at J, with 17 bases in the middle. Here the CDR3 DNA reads TGTGCCAGCAGCTTCTACCCCACACGAGGAGCTAATGAAAAACTGTTTTTT. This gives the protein CASSFYPTRGANEKLFF.

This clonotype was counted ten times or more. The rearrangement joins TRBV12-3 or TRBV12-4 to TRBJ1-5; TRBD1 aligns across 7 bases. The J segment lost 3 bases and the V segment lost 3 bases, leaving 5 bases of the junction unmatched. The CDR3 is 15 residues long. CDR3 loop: CASSLGDSYNQPQHF. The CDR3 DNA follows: TGTGCCAGCAGTTTGGGGGACAGCTACAATCAGCCCCAGCATTTT.

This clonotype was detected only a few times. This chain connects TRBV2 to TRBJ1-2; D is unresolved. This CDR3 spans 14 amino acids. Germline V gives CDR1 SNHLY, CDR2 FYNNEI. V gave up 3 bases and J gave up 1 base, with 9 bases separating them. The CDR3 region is CASSELPNNYGYTF. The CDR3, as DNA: TGTGCCAGCAGTGAGTTACCTAATAACTATGGCTACACCTTC.

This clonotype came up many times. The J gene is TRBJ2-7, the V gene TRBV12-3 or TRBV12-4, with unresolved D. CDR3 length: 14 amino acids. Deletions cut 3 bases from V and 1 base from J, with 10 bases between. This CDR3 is CASSFLGISYEQYF. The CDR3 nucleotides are TGTGCCAGCAGTTTTTTGGGTATTTCCTACGAGCAGTACTTC.

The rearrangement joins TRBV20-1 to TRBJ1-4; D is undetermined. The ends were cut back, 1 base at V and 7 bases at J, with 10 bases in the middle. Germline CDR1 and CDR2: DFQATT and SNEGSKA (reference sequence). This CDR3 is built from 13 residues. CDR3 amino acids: CSARVPSGEKLFF. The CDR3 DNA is TGCAGTGCTAGAGTGCCGAGTGGTGAAAAACTGTTTTTT.

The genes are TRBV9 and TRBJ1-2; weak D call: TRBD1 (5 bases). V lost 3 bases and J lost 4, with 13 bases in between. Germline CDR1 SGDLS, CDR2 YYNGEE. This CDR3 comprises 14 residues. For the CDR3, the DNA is TGTGCCAGCAGCGCCCCATATGACAGCTATGGCTACACCTTC. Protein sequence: CASSAPYDSYGYTF.